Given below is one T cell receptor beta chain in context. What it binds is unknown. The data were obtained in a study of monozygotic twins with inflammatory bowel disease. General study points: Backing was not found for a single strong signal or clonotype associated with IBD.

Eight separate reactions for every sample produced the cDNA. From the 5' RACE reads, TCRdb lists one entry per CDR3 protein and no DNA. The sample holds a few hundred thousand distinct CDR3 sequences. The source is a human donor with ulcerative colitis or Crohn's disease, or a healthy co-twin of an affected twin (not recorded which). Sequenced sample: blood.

The CDR3 sequence: CASSLLTDYNEQFF. The V call is TRBV12-3 or TRBV12-4, the J call TRBJ2-1; TCRdb designates TRBD1, a call that cannot be tested without DNA. This CDR3 region has 14 residues.